The entry below describes one T cell receptor (beta chain). Germline V gene sequence: CDR1 LNHNV, CDR2 YYDKDF (reference sequence). The V gene lost 0 bases and the J gene lost 6 bases, with 11 bases spanning the gap. This CDR3 spans 14 amino acids. The entry originates in a study of blood T cell repertoires in COVID-19. Study-level information: Spain, Italy and the United States supplied samples that represented acute and convalescent COVID-19.

Assay: immunoSEQ multiplex PCR; the TCRdb copy retains only in-frame clones and omits some. Counted here are about 160,000 clones, 79% occurring once; the ten biggest clones make up around 8.1%. The clonotype originates from a woman in her sixties with COVID-19, enrolled during active disease. The J gene is TRBJ2-5, the V gene TRBV15, with D possibly being TRBD1 (5 bases). Sequencing input: peripheral blood. Here the CDR3 reads CATSRDKGAQTQYF. CDR3 nucleotides: TGTGCCACCAGCAGAGATAAAGGGGCGCAGACCCAGTACTTC. The full variable domain, its missing parts supplied by reference TRBV15 and TRBJ2-5, is DAMVIQNPRYQVTQFGKPVTLSCSQTLNHNVMYWYQQKSSQAPKLLFHYYDKDFNNEADTPDNFQSRRPNTSFCFLDIRSPGLGDTAMYLCATSRDKGAQTQYFGPGTRLLVL.